The present entry profiles one T cell receptor (beta chain) with its context. The germline CDR1 and CDR2 sequences are SGHTA and FQGNSA. V lost 4 bases to trimming and J lost 6 bases; unmatched junction nucleotides: 8. The CDR3 consists of 14 residues. The record originates from a study of identical twins. Each CDR3 protein is one row after TCRdb ran MiXCR on the 5' RACE reads. The repertoire holds 1,800,000 or so distinct CDR3 sequences, with about 32% as singletons. The chain joins TRBV7-2 to TRBJ1-1, with 7 nucleotides matching TRBD1. The specimen was cord blood. This TCR was sampled from a newborn girl in good health. The CDR3 is CASSSDRSNAEAFF. The CDR3 DNA follows: TGTGCCAGCAGCTCGGACAGGTCTAACGCTGAAGCTTTCTTT.